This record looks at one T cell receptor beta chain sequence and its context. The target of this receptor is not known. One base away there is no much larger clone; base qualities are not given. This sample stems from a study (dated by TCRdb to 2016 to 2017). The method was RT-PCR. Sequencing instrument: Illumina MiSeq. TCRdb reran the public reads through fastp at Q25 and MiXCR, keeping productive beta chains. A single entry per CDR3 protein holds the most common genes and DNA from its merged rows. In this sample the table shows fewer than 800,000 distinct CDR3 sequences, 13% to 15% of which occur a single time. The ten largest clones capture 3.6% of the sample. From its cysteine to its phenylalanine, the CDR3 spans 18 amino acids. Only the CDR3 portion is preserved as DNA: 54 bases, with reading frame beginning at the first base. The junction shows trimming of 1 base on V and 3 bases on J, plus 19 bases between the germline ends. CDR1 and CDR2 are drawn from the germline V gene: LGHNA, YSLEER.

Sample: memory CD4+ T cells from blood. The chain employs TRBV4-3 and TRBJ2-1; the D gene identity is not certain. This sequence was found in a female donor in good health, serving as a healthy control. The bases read TGCGCCAGCAGCCAAGGCTCGTCTCTACAAGCGATCTACAATGAGCAGTTCTTC. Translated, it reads CASSQGSSLQAIYNEQFF.